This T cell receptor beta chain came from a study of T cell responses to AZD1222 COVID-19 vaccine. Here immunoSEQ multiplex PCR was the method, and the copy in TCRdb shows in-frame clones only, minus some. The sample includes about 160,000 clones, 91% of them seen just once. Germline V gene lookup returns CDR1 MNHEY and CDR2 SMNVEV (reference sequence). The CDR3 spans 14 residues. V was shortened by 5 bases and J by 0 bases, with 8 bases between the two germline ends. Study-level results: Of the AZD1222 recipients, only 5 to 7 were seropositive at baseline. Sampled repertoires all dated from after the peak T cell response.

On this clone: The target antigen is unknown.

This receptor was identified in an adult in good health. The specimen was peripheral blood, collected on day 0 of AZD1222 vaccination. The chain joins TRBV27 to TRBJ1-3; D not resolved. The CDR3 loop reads CASSVDTSGNTIYF. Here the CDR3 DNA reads TGTGCCAGCAGTGTAGACACCTCTGGAAACACCATATATTTT.